These 20 T cell receptor beta chains share one sample of origin, sequenced in a study of blood T cell repertoires in COVID-19. Clones were read by immunoSEQ multiplex PCR, and TCRdb kept only the in-frame ones, dropping some. The repertoire holds under 45,000 clones, 75% to 85% seen once, with about 27% in the top ten. The sequenced material came from peripheral blood. The receptors stem from a man older than 75 with acute or convalescent COVID-19.

The chain couples TRBV4-2 to TRBJ2-7; 8 positions agree with TRBD2. Germline V gene data show CDR1 as LGHNA and CDR2 as YNFKEQ. The V and J ends lost 4 bases and 6 bases, in that order; junction bases with no gene match: 14. The CDR3 spans 16 residues. DNA for the CDR3: TGTGCCAGCAGCCCAGGGACTAGGGGGGCCAGAAGCGAGCAGTACTTC. It encodes CASSPGTRGARSEQYF.

In this sample, this clone turned up a few times. DNA of the CDR3: TGTGCCAGCAAAGCAACTAGTAACCACAATGAGCAGTTCTTC. This gives the protein CASKATSNHNEQFF. V and J are TRBV2 and TRBJ2-1; a weak D match, TRBD2 (5 bases). CDR1 SNHLY and CDR2 FYNNEI come from the germline V gene. The CDR3 is made up of 14 amino acids. V dropped 7 bases and J dropped 5 bases, with 15 bases sitting between them. The whole variable domain, remainder taken from reference TRBV2 and TRBJ2-1, is EPEVTQTPSHQVTQMGQEVILRCVPISNHLYFYWYRQILGQKVEFLVSFYNNEISEKSEIFDDQFSVERPDGSNFTLKIRSTKLEDSAMYFCASKATSNHNEQFFGPGTRLTVL.

This chain joins TRBV5-4 and TRBJ2-1, with 13 positions matching TRBD2. This CDR3 is 16 amino acids long. The trim removed 3 bases at V and 6 bases at J, leaving 6 bases unmatched. CDR1 is SGHNT and CDR2 is YYREEE in the germline V gene (reference sequence). CDR3 protein: CASSSGTSGMGNEQFF. In DNA, the CDR3 is TGTGCCAGCAGCTCAGGGACTAGCGGGATGGGCAATGAGCAGTTCTTC.

The chain is built from TRBV30 and TRBJ1-5; D call uncertain. The length of the CDR3 is 13 residues. Germline assignment: CDR1 GTSNPN and CDR2 SVGIG (reference sequence). V was pared by 1 base and J by 6 bases, with 10 bases between. CDR3 DNA sequence: TGTGCCTGGAGTGAGACGGGTAGTCAGCCCCAGCATTTT. It encodes CAWSETGSQPQHF.

The chain uses TRBV7-2 and TRBJ1-2; TRBD1 aligns across 7 bases. Per germline, CDR1 SGHTA and CDR2 FQGNSA. This CDR3 region has 15 residues. The J segment lost 3 bases and the V segment lost 5 bases, leaving 9 bases of the junction unmatched. CDR3 in amino acids: CASSNRGRLDYGYTF. The CDR3 coding sequence is TGTGCCAGCAGCAACAGGGGACGGCTCGACTATGGCTACACCTTC.

The rearrangement links TRBV24-1 to TRBJ2-3, with 11 bases identical to TRBD2. There are 15 residues in the CDR3. Germline V lookup: CDR1 KGHDR, CDR2 SFDVKD. V lost 1 base to trimming and J lost 5 bases; unmatched junction nucleotides: 1. CDR3 bases: TGTGCCACCAGTGATTTTACTAGCGGGGGAGATACGCAGTATTTT. Its protein product is CATSDFTSGGDTQYF.

This clone was counted a few times. The chain couples TRBV6-5 to TRBJ2-6, with D possibly TRBD1 on 6 matching bases. CDR1 is MNHEY and CDR2 is SVGAGI in the germline V gene. V was trimmed by 6 bases and J by 2 bases, leaving 11 bases between them. This CDR3 has 15 amino acids. The CDR3 bases are TGTGCCAGCAGGACAGGATTGGCTGGGGCCAACGTCCTGACTTTC. It translates to CASRTGLAGANVLTF.

V gene TRBV5-4 combines with J gene TRBJ2-1; D is undetermined. Germline loops: CDR1 SGHNT, CDR2 YYREEE (reference sequence). The germline V and J ends were trimmed by 9 bases and 2 bases, with 15 bases remaining between them. The length of the CDR3 is 14 residues. CDR3 region: CAMSGSSTYNEQFF. DNA for the CDR3: TGTGCCATGTCGGGTTCTTCGACCTACAATGAGCAGTTCTTC.

V gene TRBV12-5 combines with J gene TRBJ1-3, with no clear D. The V end was cut by 6 bases, the J end by 0 bases, with 18 bases between. CDR3 size: 17 residues. Germline V gene data show CDR1 as LGHNT and CDR2 as FRNRAP. The CDR3 DNA follows: TGTGCTAGTGGCTCCGGGCTTGGGAGTAACTCTGGAAACACCATATATTTT. Its protein is CASGSGLGSNSGNTIYF.

This chain links TRBV5-1 with TRBJ2-7, with 8 positions matching TRBD1. With 0 bases clipped from V and 3 bases from J, the junction kept 8 bases outside the gene matches. CDR1 is SGHRS and CDR2 is YFSETQ in the germline V gene. The CDR3 length is 16 residues. CDR3: CASSLAGRGRVYEQYF. For the CDR3, the DNA is TGCGCCAGCAGCTTGGCTGGCAGGGGGCGCGTCTACGAGCAGTACTTC.

This chain connects TRBV6-5 to TRBJ2-1; the match to TRBD2 covers 11 bases. Germline loops: CDR1 MNHEY, CDR2 SVGAGI. The CDR3 loop spans 15 amino acids. Trimming cost V 5 bases and J 8 bases; bases outside gene matches: 8. CDR3 bases: TGTGCCAGCAGTCGTACTAGCGGGAGAGCTTATGAGCAGTTCTTC. Translation gives CASSRTSGRAYEQFF.

DNA of the CDR3: TGTGCCAGTAATGAAGGGGGGAACACCGGGGAGCTGTTTTTT. It encodes CASNEGGNTGELFF. This chain connects TRBV19 to TRBJ2-2; D is possibly TRBD1 (6 bases). Germline lookup yields CDR1 LNHDA and CDR2 SQIVND (reference sequence). This CDR3 has 14 residues. The ends were cut back, 7 bases at V and 1 base at J, with 10 bases in the middle.

The chain couples TRBV9 to TRBJ2-1, with unresolved D. V shed 0 bases and J shed 10 bases, with 11 bases lying between them. The length of the CDR3 is 13 residues. Germline CDR1 is SGDLS and CDR2 is YYNGEE. In nucleotides, the CDR3 is TGTGCCAGCAGCGTAGAGTTTGCAGGCGAGCAGTTCTTC. Residues: CASSVEFAGEQFF.

The genes are TRBV14 and TRBJ1-6; TRBD1 agrees at 7 bases. The CDR3 is 14 amino acids. Germline CDR1 reads SGHDN; CDR2 reads FVKESK. V lost 4 bases to trimming and J lost 9 bases; unmatched junction nucleotides: 6. CDR3 bases: TGTGCCAGCAGCCTAACAGGGGTTGTTTCACCCCTCCACTTT. Protein product: CASSLTGVVSPLHF.

The rearrangement joins TRBV2 to TRBJ2-2, with 8 bases identical to TRBD1. Germline CDR1 is SNHLY and CDR2 is FYNNEI. The CDR3 sequence is 14 residues long. V trimming: 3 bases; J trimming: 6 bases; junction bases outside the gene matches: 3. The CDR3 is CASSELTGAGELFF. CDR3 nucleotides: TGTGCCAGCAGTGAGTTGACAGGGGCCGGGGAGCTGTTTTTT.

The V gene is TRBV19, the J gene TRBJ1-1, with D tentatively TRBD1 (6 bases). Per the germline V gene, CDR1 is LNHDA and CDR2 is SQIVND (reference sequence). V was clipped by 6 bases and J by 0 bases, with 11 bases between them. The CDR3 has 14 residues. The CDR3 DNA follows: TGTGCCAGTAGCCTAACAGGGTTGAACACTGAAGCTTTCTTT. This encodes CASSLTGLNTEAFF.

The V gene is TRBV2, the J gene TRBJ1-1; 8 positions agree with TRBD1. The CDR3 is 14 residues long. V lost 10 bases to trimming and J lost 1 base; unmatched junction nucleotides: 8. Germline lookup yields CDR1 SNHLY and CDR2 FYNNEI. The CDR3 is CANSRGRGNTEAFF. The CDR3 DNA is TGTGCCAACTCCAGGGGGCGGGGGAACACTGAAGCTTTCTTT. The variable domain in full, with the rest retrieved from reference TRBV2 and TRBJ1-1, is EPEVTQTPSHQVTQMGQEVILRCVPISNHLYFYWYRQILGQKVEFLVSFYNNEISEKSEIFDDQFSVERPDGSNFTLKIRSTKLEDSAMYFCANSRGRGNTEAFFGQGTRLTVV.

The genes are TRBV2 and TRBJ2-7; 10 positions match TRBD1. Germline CDR1 is SNHLY and CDR2 is FYNNEI. J lost 3 bases, V lost 0 bases, and 2 bases had no gene match. The CDR3 is made up of 15 amino acids. The CDR3 sequence: CASSEARTGGYEQYF. In nucleotides, the CDR3 is TGTGCCAGCAGTGAAGCCCGGACAGGGGGCTACGAGCAGTACTTC.

This clone has just a few counts. The chain combines TRBV6-1 with TRBJ2-1, with 7 bases fitting TRBD2. The length of the CDR3 is 13 residues. V dropped 3 bases and J dropped 9; count of bases not matched to a gene: 5. CDR1 and CDR2 (germline): MNHNS, SASEGT. The CDR3 bases are TGTGCCAGCAGTGAGGGAGGGCCGGGTGAGCAGTTCTTC. It codes for CASSEGGPGEQFF.

The table lists this clone with a count of one. The sample contains more than one DNA sequence encoding this CDR3. This chain links TRBV5-1 with TRBJ1-1, with D possibly matching TRBD1 (5 bases). The CDR3 is 13 amino acids. Germline CDR1 and CDR2: SGHRS and YFSETQ. Trimming left V 1 base short and J 1 base short, with 5 bases between. The CDR3 nucleotides are TGCGCCAGCAGCTTGCAGGGGAACACTGAAGCTTTCTTT. Its protein is CASSLQGNTEAFF.